The 32 T cell receptor beta chains reported below all come from one sample, sequenced in a study of blood T cell repertoires in COVID-19. Measured with immunoSEQ multiplex PCR; TCRdb has only the in-frame clones, and not every one. The repertoire holds roughly 76,000 clones, with over 70% as singletons. What was sequenced was peripheral blood. Receptors were obtained from an older man with acute or convalescent COVID-19.

V usage is TRBV6-5 and J usage is TRBJ2-1; 12 nucleotides align to TRBD2. CDR3 size: 16 residues. Germline V CDR1 and CDR2: MNHEY, SVGAGI. V dropped 4 bases and J dropped 3; count of bases not matched to a gene: 4. The CDR3 nucleotides are TGTGCCAGCAGTTCGACGACTAGCGGGAGCTACAATGAGCAGTTCTTC. Translated: CASSSTTSGSYNEQFF.

This clone was observed a handful of times. The V call is TRBV4-1, the J call TRBJ1-5; weak D call: TRBD1 (6 bases). The CDR3 consists of 19 residues. Germline CDR1 is MGHRA and CDR2 is YSYEKL. Trimming removed 2 bases from V and 6 bases from J, with 26 bases in between. The CDR3 coding sequence is TGCGCCAGCAGCCAAAGGGGGAGGGGCCCTTCTTATGGAGGTCAGCCCCAGCATTTT. It is translated as CASSQRGRGPSYGGQPQHF.

The chain employs TRBV11-2 and TRBJ2-5; D perhaps matches TRBD2 (5 bases). Germline V gives CDR1 SGHAT, CDR2 FQNNGV. This CDR3 region has 16 residues. V lost 3 bases to trimming and J lost 1 base, with 15 bases between them. CDR3 residues: CASSLSLFGSQETQYF. The CDR3 DNA sequence: TGTGCCAGCAGCTTGTCACTGTTTGGGAGCCAAGAGACCCAGTACTTC.

As regards this clone: The identical CDR3 is also encoded by other nucleotide sequences in the sample. The V call is TRBV3-1 (or the pseudogene TRBV3-2), the J call TRBJ1-1; TRBD1 agrees at 8 bases. The CDR3 runs 14 residues. Germline-derived CDR1 and CDR2 are LGHDT and YNNKEL (reference sequence). The V segment lost 2 bases and the J segment 4 bases; nucleotides outside the gene matches: 3. The CDR3 region is CASSQQGAGTEAFF. In nucleotides, the CDR3 is TGTGCCAGCAGCCAACAGGGGGCCGGCACTGAAGCTTTCTTT.

This chain connects TRBV5-4 to TRBJ2-7; D perhaps matches TRBD2 (6 bases). Germline CDR1 is SGHNT and CDR2 is YYREEE (reference sequence). The CDR3 contains 15 residues. V gave up 3 bases and J gave up 2 bases, with 15 bases separating them. DNA for the CDR3: TGTGCCAGCAGCTCCCCAGCGGGTGGTCCCTACGAGCAGTACTTC. Its translation: CASSSPAGGPYEQYF. Full variable domain (outside the CDR3, taken from reference TRBV5-4 and TRBJ2-7): ETGVTQSPTHLIKTRGQQVTLRCSSQSGHNTVSWYQQALGQGPQFIFQYYREEENGRGNFPPRFSGLQFPNYSSELNVNALELDDSALYLCASSSPAGGPYEQYFGPGTRLTVT.

This chain links TRBV19 with TRBJ1-2, with 10 bases matching TRBD1. Germline V gene lookup returns CDR1 LNHDA and CDR2 SQIVND (reference sequence). CDR3 length: 15 residues. The V and J ends lost 6 bases and 3 bases, in that order; junction bases with no gene match: 7. For the CDR3, the DNA is TGTGCCAGTAGCCTCGACAGGGGGCGGTACTATGGCTACACCTTC. Translation gives CASSLDRGRYYGYTF.

This clone came up a few times. The chain recombines TRBV28 with TRBJ1-1; 8 nucleotides match TRBD1. CDR1 and CDR2 from the germline V gene are MDHEN and SYDVKM. Unmatched junction bases numbered 10, after V lost 6 bases and J lost 1 base. The CDR3 is 16 residues long. The CDR3 bases are TGTGCCAGCAGATTCCCCGTCGGACAGGGGAACACTGAAGCTTTCTTT. Protein: CASRFPVGQGNTEAFF.

This CDR3 is CASSQEVAGVAKTQYF. The CDR3 nucleotides are TGTGCCAGCAGCCAAGAGGTGGCGGGAGTGGCAAAGACCCAGTACTTC. The genes are TRBV4-2 and TRBJ2-5; TRBD2 matches 7 bases. The CDR3 covers 16 residues. The V and J ends lost 0 bases and 6 bases, in that order; junction bases with no gene match: 10. Per germline, CDR1 LGHNA and CDR2 YNFKEQ.

This chain joins TRBV28 and TRBJ2-5; possible D gene TRBD1, 6 bases. The end of the DNA aligns better with TRBJ2-7, so the J call may be wrong. CDR3 length equals 13 residues. Per the germline V gene, CDR1 is MDHEN and CDR2 is SYDVKM. Written as DNA, the CDR3 is TGTGCCACCAAAATTCAGGGGAACTACGAGCAGTACTTC. It encodes CATKIQGNYEQYF.

The chain has TRBV19 and TRBJ1-2; D gene unclear. Trimming pared 11 bases from V and 3 bases from J, leaving 22 bases between. The CDR3 loop spans 15 amino acids. The germline gives CDR1 LNHDA, CDR2 SQIVND (reference sequence). This chain's CDR3 is CALSWRTGRDYGYTF. CDR3 in DNA: TGTGCCCTGTCTTGGCGGACGGGGAGAGACTATGGCTACACCTTC.

There are a few counts of this clone. The chain joins TRBV19 to TRBJ2-7; 7 positions match TRBD2. With 9 bases clipped from V and 3 bases from J, the junction kept 2 bases outside the gene matches. In germline, CDR1 is LNHDA, CDR2 SQIVND (reference sequence). This CDR3 region has 11 residues. The CDR3 DNA reads TGTGCCAGCGGACTAGGCTACGAGCAGTACTTC. This encodes CASGLGYEQYF.

The rearrangement uses TRBV5-1 and TRBJ2-2; 11 nucleotides align to TRBD2. The CDR3 sequence is 16 residues long. With V trimmed by 4 bases and J by 2 bases, 4 bases remained unmatched. Per germline, CDR1 SGHRS and CDR2 YFSETQ. CDR3: CASSTGLAGNTGELFF. The CDR3 bases are TGCGCCAGCAGCACAGGACTAGCGGGCAACACCGGGGAGCTGTTTTTT.

This chain links TRBV24-1 with TRBJ2-7, with TRBD2 matching 8 bases. The CDR3 totals 13 residues. Unmatched junction bases numbered 4, after V lost 10 bases and J lost 0 bases. CDR1 and CDR2 (germline): KGHDR, SFDVKD. CDR3 residues: CATGTSGSYEQYF. CDR3 sequence (DNA): TGTGCCACAGGTACTAGCGGCTCCTACGAGCAGTACTTC.

V usage is TRBV19 and J usage is TRBJ2-5; TRBD1 matches at 8 bases. This CDR3 is built from 14 residues. Germline V gives CDR1 LNHDA, CDR2 SQIVND (reference sequence). Trimming cost V 5 bases and J 4 bases; bases outside gene matches: 6. CDR3 amino acids: CASSSTGTGETQYF. The CDR3 bases are TGTGCCAGTAGTTCAACCGGGACAGGAGAGACCCAGTACTTC.

The V gene is TRBV7-8, the J gene TRBJ1-1; a possible D gene is TRBD1 (5 bases). This CDR3 is built from 12 residues. Germline assignment: CDR1 SGHVS and CDR2 FQNEAQ. V was cut by 8 bases and J by 6 bases, with 13 bases left in between. CDR3 amino acids: CASAGERAEAFF. The CDR3 DNA sequence: TGTGCCAGCGCGGGGGAGAGGGCTGAAGCTTTCTTT.

This chain links TRBV6-5 with TRBJ2-7; TRBD2 matches at 7 bases. The CDR3 runs 14 residues. CDR1 MNHEY and CDR2 SVGAGI come from the germline V gene. Losses at the gene ends were 6 bases for V and 1 base for J; bases not matched to a gene: 6. CDR3 amino acids: CASSPRGESYEQYF. CDR3 nucleotides: TGTGCCAGCAGCCCCCGGGGGGAGTCCTACGAGCAGTACTTC.

V usage is TRBV4-1 and J usage is TRBJ2-5; unclear D gene. This CDR3 is 15 amino acids long. The germline gives CDR1 MGHRA, CDR2 YSYEKL. The V end lost 0 bases, the J end lost 1 base, and 9 bases lay between the germline ends. The CDR3 region has the DNA TGCGCCAGCAGCCAAGATCTTGGCGGCCAAGAGACCCAGTACTTC. Translation gives CASSQDLGGQETQYF.

V and J are TRBV28 and TRBJ1-5; D remains unclear. Germline V gives CDR1 MDHEN, CDR2 SYDVKM. The CDR3 loop spans 12 amino acids. The V gene lost 6 bases and the J gene lost 1 base, with 4 bases spanning the gap. The CDR3: CASRQSNQPQHF. CDR3 DNA sequence: TGTGCCAGCAGACAGAGCAATCAGCCCCAGCATTTT. Supplemented by reference TRBV28 and TRBJ1-5, the full variable domain reads DVKVTQSSRYLVKRTGEKVFLECVQDMDHENMFWYRQDPGLGLRLIYFSYDVKMKEKGDIPEGYSVSREKKERFSLILESASTNQTSMYLCASRQSNQPQHFGDGTRLSIL.

This clone was detected once. The V call is TRBV5-5, the J call TRBJ2-7; 7 nucleotides align to TRBD1. CDR1 and CDR2 from the germline V gene are SGHKS and YYEKEE (reference sequence). V shed 2 bases, J shed 7 bases, and the junction held 3 bases outside the gene matches. The CDR3 consists of 12 residues. For the CDR3, the DNA is TGTGCCAGCAGCTTTACAGGGGAAGAGCAGTACTTC. Protein product: CASSFTGEEQYF.

This clone was observed a handful of times. The chain is built from TRBV10-2 and TRBJ1-1, with D perhaps TRBD1 (5 bases). The CDR3 has 13 amino acids. V was shortened by 5 bases and J by 1 base, with 8 bases between the two germline ends. Germline V gene sequence: CDR1 WSHSY, CDR2 SAAADI. CDR3 DNA: TGCGCCAGCAGTCGACAGACGAACACTGAAGCTTTCTTT. Protein sequence: CASSRQTNTEAFF.

CDR3 bases: TGTGCCAGCAGTTACAGCCGTTCGGGAGGCTATGGCTACACCTTC. Its protein product is CASSYSRSGGYGYTF. The chain has TRBV6-5 and TRBJ1-2; D unclear. This CDR3 has 15 residues. Germline loops: CDR1 MNHEY, CDR2 SVGAGI. The V gene lost 2 bases and the J gene lost 4 bases, with 14 bases spanning the gap.

CDR3 DNA sequence: TGTGCCAGCAGCAAGGCTAGCGGGAGGTCGGGTAATGAGCAGTTCTTC. It yields the protein CASSKASGRSGNEQFF. The chain joins TRBV5-4 to TRBJ2-1; TRBD2 matches at 11 bases. The J segment lost 7 bases and the V segment lost 4 bases, leaving 10 bases of the junction unmatched. The CDR3 loop spans 16 amino acids. CDR1 is SGHNT and CDR2 is YYREEE in the germline V gene (reference sequence).

This clone was observed a few times. The chain combines TRBV14 with TRBJ1-1; D unclear. Trimming removed 4 bases at V and 5 bases at J, with 11 bases between. Germline V gene lookup returns CDR1 SGHDN and CDR2 FVKESK. The CDR3 is 13 residues long. This chain's CDR3 is CASSRMETTEAFF. The DNA of the CDR3 is TGTGCCAGCAGCCGCATGGAGACGACTGAAGCTTTCTTT.

V gene TRBV5-1 combines with J gene TRBJ2-4; 12 bases line up with TRBD2. After removal of 2 bases from V and 1 base from J, the junction contained 10 bases not matched to a gene. The CDR3 extends over 19 amino acids. The germline gives CDR1 SGHRS, CDR2 YFSETQ. The CDR3 is CASSFERASGRAAKNIQYF. CDR3 nucleotides: TGCGCCAGCAGCTTCGAAAGGGCTAGCGGGAGGGCCGCCAAAAACATTCAGTACTTC.

This sequence joins TRBV5-4 and TRBJ1-4, with a possible D match to TRBD1 (6 bases). Germline V gene data show CDR1 as SGHNT and CDR2 as YYREEE (reference sequence). This CDR3 contains 15 residues. The V gene lost 0 bases and the J gene lost 5 bases, with 11 bases spanning the gap. The CDR3 loop reads CASSLVGGSNEKLFF. In nucleotides, the CDR3 is TGTGCCAGCAGCTTGGTTGGGGGCTCGAATGAAAAACTGTTTTTT.

The rearrangement links TRBV28 to TRBJ2-3, with TRBD1 matching over 7 bases. The CDR3 covers 17 residues. Germline trimming cut 4 bases from V and 1 base from J; bases unmatched to any gene: 11. Germline V gene sequence: CDR1 MDHEN, CDR2 SYDVKM. The DNA of the CDR3 is TGTGCCAGCAGTTCGGCTGGGACAGCTGCCGGCACAGATACGCAGTATTTT. Amino acid sequence: CASSSAGTAAGTDTQYF.

The V and J genes are TRBV27 and TRBJ2-1; 8 bases match TRBD1. V lost 4 bases, J lost 10 bases, and 9 bases stayed unmatched. Germline loops: CDR1 MNHEY, CDR2 SMNVEV (reference sequence). The CDR3 loop spans 14 amino acids. CDR3 nucleotides: TGTGCCAGCAGTTCTCAACCGGGACAGGAAGAGCAGTTCTTC. It translates to CASSSQPGQEEQFF.

The chain combines TRBV7-3 with TRBJ1-6; D is perhaps TRBD1 (6 bases). This CDR3 has 15 amino acids. The germline V gene encodes CDR1 SGHTA and CDR2 FQGTGA. The germline V and J ends were trimmed by 6 bases and 5 bases, with 14 bases remaining between them. CDR3 bases: TGTGCCAGCAGTTACGGGACACTAAATAATTCACCCCTCCACTTT. Its protein product is CASSYGTLNNSPLHF.

The V gene is TRBV18, the J gene TRBJ1-5; 11 bases fit TRBD1. The junction had 6 bases not matched to a gene; V was cut back by 5 bases and J by 6 bases. The CDR3 loop spans 15 amino acids. Germline lookup yields CDR1 KGHSH and CDR2 LQKENI. The CDR3: CASSIGQGASQPQHF. The DNA of the CDR3 is TGTGCCAGCTCAATTGGACAGGGGGCTTCTCAGCCCCAGCATTTT. The full variable domain, rest sourced from reference TRBV18 and TRBJ1-5, is NAGVMQNPRHLVRRRGQEARLRCSPMKGHSHVYWYRQLPEEGLKFMVYLQKENIIDESGMPKERFSAEFPKEGPSILRIQQVVRGDSAAYFCASSIGQGASQPQHFGDGTRLSIL.

V usage is TRBV6-5 and J usage is TRBJ1-2; D is undetermined. Germline V lookup: CDR1 MNHEY, CDR2 SVGAGI. Deletions cut 5 bases from V and 0 bases from J, with 7 bases between. The CDR3 contains 13 residues. CDR3: CASSTAPNYGYTF. The CDR3, as DNA: TGTGCCAGCAGTACAGCTCCTAACTATGGCTACACCTTC.

The V gene is TRBV3-1 (or the pseudogene TRBV3-2), the J gene TRBJ2-7; 8 bases line up with TRBD2. The CDR3 has 17 amino acids. Germline V gene sequence: CDR1 LGHDT, CDR2 YNNKEL (reference sequence). V shed 4 bases, J shed 0 bases, and the junction held 11 bases outside the gene matches. As DNA, the CDR3 is TGTGCCAGCAGCCTCGTCGGGAGCGGGAGAAGCTCCTACGAGCAGTACTTC. This codes for CASSLVGSGRSSYEQYF.

V gene TRBV12-3 or TRBV12-4 combines with J gene TRBJ2-7; 7 bases are a match to TRBD2. The V gene end was trimmed by 6 bases and the J gene end by 3 bases; junction bases not matched to a gene: 5. The CDR3 runs 13 residues. The CDR3 DNA is TGTGCCAGCAGGGGAGGGACTAACTACGAGCAGTACTTC. It translates to CASRGGTNYEQYF.